The 31 T cell receptor beta chains below all came from one sample that was sequenced in a study of cytomegalovirus exposure and HLA in healthy donors. It was with 60 Vbeta and 13 Jbeta primers that the PCR ran. Sequencing was performed with immunoSEQ multiplex PCR; in TCRdb, only in-frame clones are kept and a portion is missing. The sample lists under 200,000 clones; approximately 80% were seen once. The sample taken for sequencing was PBMCs. These receptors originate from a woman between 18 and 30 years old in good health and CMV-seropositive.

This chain uses TRBV11-1 with TRBJ2-2; D call uncertain. Trimming removed 1 base from V and 0 bases from J, with 6 bases in between. Per germline, CDR1 SGHAT and CDR2 FQDESV (reference sequence). The CDR3 has 15 amino acids. This CDR3 reads CASSLGQANTGELFF. CDR3 DNA: TGTGCCAGCAGCTTAGGCCAGGCGAACACCGGGGAGCTGTTTTTT.

This clone appeared a few times. The rearrangement joins TRBV28 to TRBJ2-5, with TRBD1 matching 8 bases. Trimming at V came to 5 bases and at J to 2 bases, leaving 4 bases not matched to a gene. Germline loops: CDR1 MDHEN, CDR2 SYDVKM. This CDR3 has 14 residues. The CDR3 sequence: CASSRRQGQETQYF. CDR3 sequence (DNA): TGTGCCAGCAGTCGACGACAGGGGCAAGAGACCCAGTACTTC.

Only one count was recorded for this clone. This sequence joins TRBV30 and TRBJ1-5; possible D gene TRBD1, 6 bases. The ends were cut back, 1 base at V and 0 bases at J, with 10 bases in the middle. The CDR3 sequence is 15 residues long. Germline V gene sequence: CDR1 GTSNPN, CDR2 SVGIG (reference sequence). CDR3 residues: CAWSAGAVSNQPQHF. CDR3 nucleotides: TGTGCCTGGAGTGCAGGGGCAGTTAGCAATCAGCCCCAGCATTTT.

CDR3 sequence reads: CASQLTGTSGYNEQFF. The CDR3 DNA reads TGTGCCAGCCAACTTACCGGGACTAGCGGCTACAATGAGCAGTTCTTC. The chain has TRBV7-9 and TRBJ2-1, with 11 bases identical to TRBD2. J was trimmed by 3 bases and V by 8 bases; bases with no gene match: 9. CDR3 size: 16 residues. Germline-derived CDR1 and CDR2 are SEHNR and FQNEAQ (reference sequence).

V is TRBV4-1 and J is TRBJ2-3; 10 nucleotides agree with TRBD1. The V gene end was trimmed by 0 bases and the J gene end by 5 bases; junction bases not matched to a gene: 2. Germline CDR1 MGHRA, CDR2 YSYEKL. This CDR3 has 15 residues. The CDR3: CASSQEGQGIDTQYF. DNA of the CDR3: TGCGCCAGCAGCCAAGAGGGACAGGGGATAGATACGCAGTATTTT.

A word on this clone: This CDR3 is also generated by other DNA sequences in the sample. The genes are TRBV7-9 and TRBJ1-2; D remains unclear. Germline V gives CDR1 SEHNR, CDR2 FQNEAQ (reference sequence). CDR3 length: 14 amino acids. Trimming took 1 base from V and 1 from J, leaving 7 bases between them. CDR3: CASSLGGGNYGYTF. In nucleotides, the CDR3 is TGTGCCAGCAGCTTAGGTGGCGGTAACTATGGCTACACCTTC.

The chain links TRBV14 to TRBJ1-1; perhaps TRBD1 as D (6 bases). The CDR3 runs 12 residues. From germline, CDR1 is SGHDN and CDR2 FVKESK. Between the trimmed V and J ends, which lost 4 bases and 14 bases, there was a span of 17 bases. The CDR3 protein is CASSPTGRGVFF. The CDR3 DNA is TGTGCCAGCAGCCCCACGGGCAGGGGCGTCTTCTTT.

This chain links TRBV4-2 with TRBJ2-1, with TRBD2 matching 7 bases. This CDR3 region has 17 residues. V was pared by 0 bases and J by 2 bases, with 7 bases of the junction left unmatched. Per the germline V gene, CDR1 is LGHNA and CDR2 is YNFKEQ. For the CDR3, the DNA is TGTGCCAGCAGCCAAGACCCAGCGGGGCACACCTACAATGAGCAGTTCTTC. It yields the protein CASSQDPAGHTYNEQFF.

The V and J genes are TRBV6-4 and TRBJ2-2, with 10 bases that match TRBD2. Germline lookup yields CDR1 MRHNA and CDR2 SNTAGT. The ends lost 5 bases at V and 3 bases at J; junction bases unmatched: 3. There are 15 residues in the CDR3. The chain's CDR3 is CASSRLAGDTGELFF. The DNA for the CDR3 is TGTGCCAGCAGTCGGCTAGCGGGGGACACCGGGGAGCTGTTTTTT.

The chain joins TRBV14 to TRBJ2-1; 9 bases align to TRBD2. V lost 1 base, J lost 10 bases, and 8 bases stayed unmatched. The germline gives CDR1 SGHDN, CDR2 FVKESK. This CDR3 region has 15 residues. The CDR3 sequence is CASSQAGGGALEQFF. The CDR3 nucleotides are TGTGCCAGCAGCCAAGCGGGCGGGGGGGCCCTGGAGCAGTTCTTC.

The rearrangement links TRBV14 to TRBJ1-2; 7 nucleotides align to TRBD1. Trimming took 4 bases from V and 4 from J; bases not matched to a gene: 27. Germline CDR1 and CDR2: SGHDN and FVKESK. This CDR3 is 21 amino acids long. CDR3 protein: CASSRQGGGAPFATSSYGYTF. The CDR3 DNA sequence: TGTGCCAGCAGCCGTCAAGGAGGGGGCGCCCCTTTCGCGACTTCAAGCTATGGCTACACCTTC.

This chain joins TRBV2 and TRBJ2-7, with D maybe TRBD2 (6 bases). Germline V gene data show CDR1 as SNHLY and CDR2 as FYNNEI. V was cut by 6 bases and J by 3 bases, with 12 bases left in between. The length of the CDR3 is 13 residues. CDR3 residues: CASRQGLDYEQYV. The CDR3 nucleotides are TGTGCCAGCAGGCAGGGACTGGACTACGAGCAGTACGTC.

The chain joins TRBV11-2 to TRBJ1-3; 8 bases align to TRBD1. CDR3 length: 15 amino acids. V dropped 5 bases and J dropped 0; count of bases not matched to a gene: 3. Germline V gene data show CDR1 as SGHAT and CDR2 as FQNNGV. As DNA, the CDR3 is TGTGCCAGCAGCATACAGGGGGACTCTGGAAACACCATATATTTT. Protein: CASSIQGDSGNTIYF.

This clone was counted between two and nine times. J is TRBJ2-7 and V is TRBV18; TRBD1 matches at 9 bases. The CDR3 is made up of 14 amino acids. V lost 2 bases to trimming and J lost 4 bases; unmatched junction nucleotides: 3. The germline V gene encodes CDR1 KGHSH and CDR2 LQKENI. CDR3: CASSPGDRGYEQYV. The CDR3 nucleotides read TGTGCCAGCTCACCAGGAGACAGGGGGTACGAGCAGTACGTC.

The gene calls are TRBV5-4 and TRBJ1-3; a weak D match, TRBD1 (5 bases). Between the trimmed V and J ends, which lost 4 bases and 0 bases, there was a span of 14 bases. The CDR3 runs 16 residues. CDR1 and CDR2 from the germline V gene are SGHNT and YYREEE (reference sequence). CDR3 sequence (DNA): TGTGCCAGCAGCCCTAGGGGCAGCTTCTCTGGAAACACCATATATTTT. The encoded protein is CASSPRGSFSGNTIYF.

The rearrangement uses TRBV6-5 and TRBJ1-2; 10 nucleotides align to TRBD1. The CDR3 runs to 15 residues. With V trimmed by 2 bases and J by 6 bases, 6 bases remained unmatched. Germline V gene data show CDR1 as MNHEY and CDR2 as SVGAGI. CDR3 sequence (DNA): TGTGCCAGCAGTTACACGGGACAGGGGACGGATGGCTACACCTTC. Protein product: CASSYTGQGTDGYTF.

The chain is built from TRBV5-1 and TRBJ2-7; 7 positions match TRBD1. V lost 4 bases to trimming and J lost 3 bases; unmatched junction nucleotides: 4. Germline V CDR1 and CDR2: SGHRS, YFSETQ. This CDR3 is 13 amino acids long. The CDR3 bases are TGCGCCAGCAGCCCGGGACAGCTCTACGAGCAGTACTTC. It is translated as CASSPGQLYEQYF.

This clone was counted a few times. This chain joins TRBV4-1 and TRBJ1-1; TRBD1 is a possible D gene (5 bases). This CDR3 is 11 amino acids long. Germline loops: CDR1 MGHRA, CDR2 YSYEKL. V was pared by 4 bases and J by 8 bases, with 8 bases between. In DNA, the CDR3 is TGCGCCAGCAGCCTTCCAGGGGAAGCTTTCTTT. Its protein is CASSLPGEAFF.

This chain links TRBV4-2 with TRBJ2-2; tentative D call: TRBD1 (7 bases). CDR3 length: 15 amino acids. V was pared by 2 bases and J by 6 bases, with 13 bases between. Germline values: CDR1 LGHNA, CDR2 YNFKEQ. DNA of the CDR3: TGTGCCAGCAGCCAAAGCCAGGGGGGTCCCGGGGAGCTGTTTTTT. Amino acids: CASSQSQGGPGELFF.

The chain has TRBV27 and TRBJ1-2; 7 bases agree with TRBD1. This CDR3 contains 13 residues. V trimming: 5 bases; J trimming: 4 bases; junction bases outside the gene matches: 4. CDR1 is MNHEY, CDR2 SMNVEV, per germline (reference sequence). CDR3 residues: CASSPRDSYGYTF. CDR3 in DNA: TGTGCCAGCAGTCCAAGGGACAGCTATGGCTACACCTTC.

This sequence joins TRBV5-1 and TRBJ2-1; tentatively, D is TRBD1 (5 bases). The CDR3 totals 14 residues. V was shortened by 7 bases and J by 2 bases, with 13 bases between the two germline ends. The V gene's germline CDR1 is SGHRS and CDR2 YFSETQ. The CDR3 bases are TGCGCCAGCGCCGTACAGGTAGCCTACAATGAGCAGTTCTTC. Protein sequence: CASAVQVAYNEQFF.

The genes are TRBV5-1 and TRBJ1-2; perhaps TRBD1 as D (5 bases). V was pared by 3 bases and J by 3 bases, with 12 bases between. The CDR3 sequence is 14 residues long. Germline lookup yields CDR1 SGHRS and CDR2 YFSETQ. The CDR3 DNA reads as TGCGCCAGCAGCTCACAGGTGGGCGACTATGGCTACACCTTC. This gives the protein CASSSQVGDYGYTF.

V gene TRBV6-5 combines with J gene TRBJ1-6; TRBD1 matches 9 bases. The V gene's germline CDR1 is MNHEY and CDR2 SVGAGI. The CDR3 is 14 residues long. The V gene end was trimmed by 6 bases and the J gene end by 18 bases; junction bases not matched to a gene: 15. Here the CDR3 DNA reads TGTGCCAGCAGGTTCGACCCGGGACAGGGAGAACCCCACTTT. Its translation is CASRFDPGQGEPHF.

The rearrangement links TRBV28 to TRBJ2-3; TRBD2 matches 10 bases. V was clipped by 7 bases and J by 3 bases; unmatched bases: 10. The V gene's germline CDR1 is MDHEN and CDR2 SYDVKM. The CDR3 extends over 16 amino acids. CDR3 in DNA: TGTGCCAGCAACAAGATACTAGCGGGGTATACAGATACGCAGTATTTT. Protein product: CASNKILAGYTDTQYF. The variable domain in full, completed from reference TRBV28 and TRBJ2-3, reads DVKVTQSSRYLVKRTGEKVFLECVQDMDHENMFWYRQDPGLGLRLIYFSYDVKMKEKGDIPEGYSVSREKKERFSLILESASTNQTSMYLCASNKILAGYTDTQYFGPGTRLTVL.

The chain joins TRBV4-1 to TRBJ2-6; 11 bases are a match to TRBD1. The CDR3 has 19 amino acids. J was trimmed by 0 bases and V by 3 bases; bases with no gene match: 7. Per germline, CDR1 MGHRA and CDR2 YSYEKL. The CDR3 nucleotides read TGCGCCAGCAGCCAGGCCGCCGGGACAGGGGGCTCTGGGGCCAACGTCCTGACTTTC. Translating it yields CASSQAAGTGGSGANVLTF.

V and J are TRBV9 and TRBJ1-3; maybe TRBD1 (5 bases). The CDR3 is 17 amino acids. Germline CDR1 and CDR2: SGDLS and YYNGEE. V gave up 0 bases and J gave up 0 bases, with 13 bases separating them. The CDR3 sequence is CASSVGSGLISGNTIYF. The CDR3 DNA reads TGTGCCAGCAGCGTAGGCTCGGGACTGATCTCTGGAAACACCATATATTTT.

V gene TRBV5-5 combines with J gene TRBJ2-6; no clear D gene. The V end was cut by 0 bases, the J end by 4 bases, with 5 bases between. The V gene's germline CDR1 is SGHKS and CDR2 YYEKEE (reference sequence). The CDR3 covers 14 residues. The CDR3 DNA is TGTGCCAGCAGCTTGGGGGCGGGGGCCAACGTCCTGACTTTC. Its protein is CASSLGAGANVLTF.

The chain recombines TRBV4-1 with TRBJ2-5; TRBD2 agrees at 11 bases. There are 16 residues in the CDR3. Trimming at V came to 5 bases and at J to 0 bases, leaving 5 bases not matched to a gene. Germline V gene lookup returns CDR1 MGHRA and CDR2 YSYEKL. This CDR3 is CASSSGTSGHQETQYF. The CDR3 DNA follows: TGCGCCAGCAGCTCAGGGACTAGCGGCCACCAAGAGACCCAGTACTTC.

This chain uses TRBV4-3 with TRBJ2-3; the D is unclear. Trimming removed 4 bases at V and 4 bases at J, with 9 bases between. This CDR3 is built from 13 residues. CDR1 and CDR2 (germline): LGHNA, YSLEER. The CDR3: CASSLAVSDTQYF. The CDR3 DNA is TGCGCCAGCAGCCTAGCAGTTTCAGATACGCAGTATTTT.

The chain carries TRBV6-4 and TRBJ2-3; 10 nucleotides agree with TRBD1. The CDR3 totals 14 residues. V gave up 6 bases and J gave up 4 bases; unmatched junction bases: 4. The germline gives CDR1 MRHNA, CDR2 SNTAGT. CDR3 residues: CASRSGQGSDTQYF. Here the CDR3 DNA reads TGTGCCAGCAGATCGGGACAGGGGTCAGATACGCAGTATTTT.

The chain is built from TRBV6-6 and TRBJ1-2, with a weak D call TRBD1 (5 bases). V was trimmed by 0 bases and J by 3 bases, leaving 5 bases between them. This CDR3 region has 13 residues. Germline assignment: CDR1 MNHNY and CDR2 SVGAGI (reference sequence). The CDR3 region has the DNA TGTGCCAGCAGTTACTCAGGGGACTATGGCTACACCTTC. This gives the protein CASSYSGDYGYTF.